This T cell receptor beta chain was captured in a study of chemoradiotherapy in HPV16-positive cancers. Germline V gene sequence: CDR1 LNHDA, CDR2 SQIVND (reference sequence). The CDR3 is 14 amino acids. Concerning this clone itself: Its specificity is unknown. The junction departs from the called germline gene at one end, perhaps through a read error.

Repeated repertoire sampling spanned the course of chemoradiotherapy. Produced via immunoSEQ multiplex PCR; TCRdb's table is partial and in-frame only. Found here are fewer than 16,000 clones, 65% to 80% of them singletons; the top ten hold about 9.5%. Study-wide results and caveats: In HPV16-positive patients, HPV-responsive T-cell expansion tracked better recurrence-free survival.

This specimen was acquired from a patient who underwent chemoradiotherapy. The sequence came from a human donor with HPV-associated anogenital cancer. The J gene is TRBJ1-4, the V gene TRBV19; perhaps TRBD1 as D (5 bases). In DNA, the CDR3 is TGTGCCAGTGGCCACGGGGCAGGGAATGGAAAACTGTTTTTT. Protein: CASGHGAGNGKLFF.